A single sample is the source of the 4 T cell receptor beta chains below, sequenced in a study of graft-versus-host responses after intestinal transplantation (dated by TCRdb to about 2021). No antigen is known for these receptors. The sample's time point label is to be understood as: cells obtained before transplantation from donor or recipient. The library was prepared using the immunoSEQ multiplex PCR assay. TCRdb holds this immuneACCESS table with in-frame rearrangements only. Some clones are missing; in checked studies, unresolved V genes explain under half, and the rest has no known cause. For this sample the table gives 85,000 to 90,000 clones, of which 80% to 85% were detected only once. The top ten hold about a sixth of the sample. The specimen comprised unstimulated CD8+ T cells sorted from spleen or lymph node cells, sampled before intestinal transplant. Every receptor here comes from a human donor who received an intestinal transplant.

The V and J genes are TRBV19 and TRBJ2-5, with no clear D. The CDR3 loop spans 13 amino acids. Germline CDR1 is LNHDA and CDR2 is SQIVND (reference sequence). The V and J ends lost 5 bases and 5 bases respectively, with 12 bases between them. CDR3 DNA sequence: TGTGCCAGTAGTCCCACTGTTGTCGAGACCCAGTACTTC. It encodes CASSPTVVETQYF.

CDR3 region: CASRRTAVYGYTF. CDR3 DNA: TGTGCCAGCAGAAGGACAGCGGTATATGGCTACACCTTC. This sequence joins TRBV27 and TRBJ1-2; D is perhaps TRBD1 (6 bases). V was shortened by 6 bases and J by 5 bases, with 13 bases between the two germline ends. The CDR3 runs to 13 residues. Germline CDR1 is MNHEY and CDR2 is SMNVEV (reference sequence).

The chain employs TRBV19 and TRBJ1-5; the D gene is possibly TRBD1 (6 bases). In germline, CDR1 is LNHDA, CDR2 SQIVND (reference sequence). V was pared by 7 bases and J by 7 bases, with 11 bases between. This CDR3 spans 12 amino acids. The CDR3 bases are TGTGCCAGTACTTTAGGGGGACAGCCCCAGCATTTT. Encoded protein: CASTLGGQPQHF.

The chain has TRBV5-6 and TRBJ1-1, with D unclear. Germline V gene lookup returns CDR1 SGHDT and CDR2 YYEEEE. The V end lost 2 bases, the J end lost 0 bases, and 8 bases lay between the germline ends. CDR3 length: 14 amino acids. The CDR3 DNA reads TGTGCCAGCAGCTTAGCGGGAATGAACACTGAAGCTTTCTTT. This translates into CASSLAGMNTEAFF.